A selection of T cell receptor beta chains follows, all from one sample in a study of T cell responses to AZD1222 COVID-19 vaccine. Sequenced by immunoSEQ multiplex PCR; TCRdb stores in-frame clones only, minus some. The sample yields about 140,000 clones, around nine tenths seen once. The sample here was peripheral blood, taken on day 0 of AZD1222 vaccination. The receptors were sampled from an adult in good health. CDR3s include the opening cysteine and the closing phenylalanine or tryptophan. The D gene is left open where the match is weak. A row's size may be missing; if present it is once, few, many or a size class.

clone_size: -
d_call: -
j_call: TRBJ1-2
v_call: TRBV28
cdr3_nt: TGTGCCAGCAGTGTATTACAGGAAAACTATGGCTACACCTTC
cdr3_aa: CASSVLQENYGYTF

clone_size: -
d_call: -
j_call: TRBJ1-1
v_call: TRBV18
cdr3_nt: TGTGCCAGCTCACCGGTCTCTTTGAACACTGAAGCTTTCTTT
cdr3_aa: CASSPVSLNTEAFF

clone_size: -
d_call: -
j_call: TRBJ2-5
v_call: TRBV11-1
cdr3_nt: TGTGCCAGCAGCTCCGAAATCGGCTGGGAGACCCAGTACTTC
cdr3_aa: CASSSEIGWETQYF

clone_size: -
d_call: -
j_call: TRBJ1-2
v_call: TRBV30
cdr3_nt: TGTGCCTGGAGTGTAAGGGCTGGCTACACCTTC
cdr3_aa: CAWSVRAGYTF

clone_size: -
d_call: -
j_call: TRBJ2-1
v_call: TRBV28
cdr3_nt: TGTGCCAGCAGTACGACTCAATTGTACAATGAGCAGTTCTTC
cdr3_aa: CASSTTQLYNEQFF

clone_size: -
d_call: TRBD1
j_call: TRBJ1-4
v_call: TRBV27
cdr3_nt: TGTGCCAGCAGTACCCCAGGGGGCGGTGAAAAACTGTTTTTT
cdr3_aa: CASSTPGGGEKLFF

clone_size: once
d_call: -
j_call: TRBJ2-1
v_call: TRBV6-5
cdr3_nt: TGTGCCAGCAGTTACTCGGGGGCCCCCCGAGCCAATGAGCAGTTCTTC
cdr3_aa: CASSYSGAPRANEQFF

clone_size: once
d_call: TRBD1
j_call: TRBJ2-3
v_call: TRBV3-1/TRBV3-2
cdr3_nt: TGTGCCAGCAGCCCGCCGGACAGGGGGCGGGATACGCAGTATTTT
cdr3_aa: CASSPPDRGRDTQYF

clone_size: -
d_call: -
j_call: TRBJ1-1
v_call: TRBV6-5
cdr3_nt: TGTGCCAGCAGTTACGAGCTAGGGGACCCCAGCACTGAAGCTTTCTTT
cdr3_aa: CASSYELGDPSTEAFF

clone_size: -
d_call: -
j_call: TRBJ2-5
v_call: TRBV12-5
cdr3_nt: TGTGCTAGTGCCCGAGGAGGGTTAGAGTTGTACTTC
cdr3_aa: CASARGGLELYF

clone_size: -
d_call: -
j_call: TRBJ1-2
v_call: TRBV3-1/TRBV3-2
cdr3_nt: TGTGCCAGCAGCCAATTGGCAGGGCTGACGGACTATGGCTACACCTTC
cdr3_aa: CASSQLAGLTDYGYTF

clone_size: -
d_call: -
j_call: TRBJ2-7
v_call: TRBV7-2
cdr3_nt: TGTGCCAGCAGCTTAGGCAGGGACTACGAGCAGTACTTC
cdr3_aa: CASSLGRDYEQYF

clone_size: -
d_call: -
j_call: TRBJ1-5
v_call: TRBV7-6
cdr3_nt: TGTGCCAGCAGCTTAGGTGCGGGGTCGGTTCAGCCCCAGCATTTT
cdr3_aa: CASSLGAGSVQPQHF

clone_size: -
d_call: TRBD2
j_call: TRBJ2-1
v_call: TRBV6-5
cdr3_nt: TGTGCCAGCAATCTAGCGGGGTCTAACAATGAGCAGTTCTTC
cdr3_aa: CASNLAGSNNEQFF

clone_size: -
d_call: -
j_call: TRBJ2-1
v_call: TRBV2
cdr3_nt: TGTGCCAGCTCTGAAGGACAGCCGCGCCCAAGCTCCTACAATGAGCAGTTCTTC
cdr3_aa: CASSEGQPRPSSYNEQFF

clone_size: -
d_call: -
j_call: TRBJ1-6
v_call: TRBV5-5
cdr3_nt: TGTGCCAGCAGCTTGGCCTTGGATTCACCCCTCCACTTT
cdr3_aa: CASSLALDSPLHF

clone_size: -
d_call: -
j_call: TRBJ2-7
v_call: TRBV28
cdr3_nt: TGTGCCAGCAGCTCGGATGACGAGCAGTACTTC
cdr3_aa: CASSSDDEQYF

clone_size: -
d_call: -
j_call: TRBJ1-1
v_call: TRBV11-3
cdr3_nt: TGTGCCAGCAGTACAGAGGGAGGGACTGAAGCTTTCTTT
cdr3_aa: CASSTEGGTEAFF

clone_size: once
d_call: TRBD2
j_call: TRBJ2-1
v_call: TRBV11-2
cdr3_nt: TGTGCCAGCTCCCTACCGGTAGCGGGAGCCCGGTGGAATGAGCAGTTCTTC
cdr3_aa: CASSLPVAGARWNEQFF

clone_size: -
d_call: TRBD2
j_call: TRBJ2-2
v_call: TRBV27
cdr3_nt: TGTGCCAGCAGTGCAATTGGACTAGCGGCTAACACCGGGGAGCTGTTTTTT
cdr3_aa: CASSAIGLAANTGELFF

clone_size: -
d_call: TRBD1
j_call: TRBJ2-7
v_call: TRBV15
cdr3_nt: TGTGCCACCAGCAGAGATTTCGGGACAGGGGATTCCTACGAGCAGTACTTC
cdr3_aa: CATSRDFGTGDSYEQYF

clone_size: -
d_call: -
j_call: TRBJ1-3
v_call: TRBV18
cdr3_nt: TGTGCCAGCTCACCACAGGCAGGTCTCTCTGGAAACACCATATATTTT
cdr3_aa: CASSPQAGLSGNTIYF

clone_size: -
d_call: -
j_call: TRBJ2-3
v_call: TRBV6-2/TRBV6-3
cdr3_nt: TGTGCCAGCCGCCGGGAGAGCGGCAGGACTGATACGCAGTATTTT
cdr3_aa: CASRRESGRTDTQYF

clone_size: -
d_call: -
j_call: TRBJ2-5
v_call: TRBV5-1
cdr3_nt: TGCGCCAGCAGCACGGGGCCCGGAGGGGAGACCCAGTACTTC
cdr3_aa: CASSTGPGGETQYF

clone_size: -
d_call: TRBD2
j_call: TRBJ2-4
v_call: TRBV9
cdr3_nt: TGTGCCAGCAGCGATGAGCGGGACTCCACTAAAAACATTCAGTACTTC
cdr3_aa: CASSDERDSTKNIQYF

clone_size: -
d_call: -
j_call: TRBJ2-2
v_call: TRBV6-4
cdr3_nt: TGTGCCAGCAGTGACCGGTCTACCGGGGAGCTGTTTTTT
cdr3_aa: CASSDRSTGELFF

clone_size: -
d_call: -
j_call: TRBJ1-4
v_call: TRBV19
cdr3_nt: TGTGCCAGTAGTATAGGGTCAGCAACTAATGAAAAACTGTTTTTT
cdr3_aa: CASSIGSATNEKLFF

clone_size: -
d_call: -
j_call: TRBJ1-1
v_call: TRBV15
cdr3_nt: TGTGCCACCAGCAGAGGGGAGGCAACTACTGAAGCTTTCTTT
cdr3_aa: CATSRGEATTEAFF

clone_size: -
d_call: -
j_call: TRBJ1-6
v_call: TRBV28
cdr3_nt: TGTGCCAGCAGTCCACCTCAATTTGGGGTGGGAGGTTCACCCCTCCACTTT
cdr3_aa: CASSPPQFGVGGSPLHF

clone_size: -
d_call: -
j_call: TRBJ1-1
v_call: TRBV5-1
cdr3_nt: TGCGCCAGCAGCTTGGTTGTAGGGGGAACTGAAGCTTTCTTT
cdr3_aa: CASSLVVGGTEAFF

clone_size: -
d_call: TRBD1
j_call: TRBJ1-2
v_call: TRBV9
cdr3_nt: TGTGCCAGCAGCGCGACAGGGGAGGGCTACACCTTC
cdr3_aa: CASSATGEGYTF

clone_size: -
d_call: -
j_call: TRBJ2-7
v_call: TRBV7-9
cdr3_nt: TGTGCCAGCAGTTCACGGACGGTTCCCTACGAGCAGTACTTC
cdr3_aa: CASSSRTVPYEQYF

clone_size: -
d_call: -
j_call: TRBJ1-3
v_call: TRBV5-4
cdr3_nt: TGTGCCAGCAGCGCCAGAGGGTTTGGAAACACCATATATTTT
cdr3_aa: CASSARGFGNTIYF

clone_size: -
d_call: -
j_call: TRBJ2-3
v_call: TRBV7-9
cdr3_nt: TGTGCCAGCAGCTTAGTCAGGGGAGGCACAGATACGCAGTATTTT
cdr3_aa: CASSLVRGGTDTQYF

clone_size: -
d_call: -
j_call: TRBJ1-4
v_call: TRBV27
cdr3_nt: TGTGCCAGCAGTTTTACCGGGGGCGGTGAAAAACTGTTTTTT
cdr3_aa: CASSFTGGGEKLFF

clone_size: few
d_call: -
j_call: TRBJ1-5
v_call: TRBV28
cdr3_nt: TGTGCCAGCAGTTTACCCCGACAGGCACCCACCCGGCCCCAGCATTTT
cdr3_aa: CASSLPRQAPTRPQHF

clone_size: few
d_call: -
j_call: TRBJ1-4
v_call: TRBV6-1
cdr3_nt: TGTGCCAGCAGTGATAGCGAAGGGGGGGCCGAAAAACTGTTTTTT
cdr3_aa: CASSDSEGGAEKLFF

clone_size: once
d_call: TRBD1
j_call: TRBJ1-6
v_call: TRBV11-2
cdr3_nt: TGTGCCAGCAGCCGCAGGGACAGCCCTAATTCACCCCTCCACTTT
cdr3_aa: CASSRRDSPNSPLHF